The 3 T cell receptor beta chains presented below share a single source sample, sequenced in a study of OX40 agonist ivuxolimab in advanced cancers. Sequenced by immunoSEQ multiplex PCR; TCRdb stores in-frame clones only, minus some. The sample has over 100,000 clones, around 91% seen once. Sample: CD4+ or CD8+ T cells sorted from blood, taken in a trial of the OX40 agonist ivuxolimab. The source is an adult with an advanced solid tumor such as melanoma, head and neck, liver or kidney cancer.

This CDR3 is CAWNLPPEGAYNEQFF. As DNA, the CDR3 is TGTGCCTGGAACCTACCGCCTGAGGGGGCCTACAATGAGCAGTTCTTC. J is TRBJ2-1 and V is TRBV30; D is possibly TRBD1 (6 bases). CDR1 and CDR2 from the germline V gene are GTSNPN and SVGIG (reference sequence). V lost 4 bases and J 2 bases, leaving 18 bases between the germline ends. The CDR3 has 16 residues.

This chain joins TRBV6-1 and TRBJ2-3; TRBD1 might be the D (5 bases). Trimming cost V 6 bases and J 1 base, with 11 bases left between them. From germline, CDR1 is MNHNS and CDR2 SASEGT. The CDR3 is made up of 14 amino acids. CDR3 sequence (DNA): TGTGCCAGCAGGCAGGGTTTCGGCACAGATACGCAGTATTTT. Its translation: CASRQGFGTDTQYF.

There are a few counts of this clone. The chain joins TRBV4-1 to TRBJ1-6; tentative D call: TRBD1 (6 bases). CDR1 is MGHRA, CDR2 YSYEKL, per germline. The V end lost 1 base, the J end lost 14 bases, and 15 bases lay between the germline ends. CDR3 length equals 14 residues. The CDR3: CASSQGGQTPSLHF. CDR3 nucleotide sequence: TGCGCCAGCAGCCAAGGAGGACAGACTCCGTCCCTCCACTTT.